One and the same sample provided the 28 T cell receptor beta chains below, sequenced in a study of T cell responses to AZD1222 COVID-19 vaccine. Generated by immunoSEQ multiplex PCR, the TCRdb table keeps only in-frame clones and is missing some. The data show around 96,000 clones, 70% to 90% seen once. The sample in question was peripheral blood, obtained on day 0 of AZD1222 vaccination. These receptor sequences come from an adult in good health.

The genes are TRBV7-9 and TRBJ1-2, with 7 nucleotides matching TRBD1. This CDR3 is built from 16 residues. The V and J ends lost 5 bases and 0 bases, in that order; junction bases with no gene match: 9. The germline CDR1 and CDR2 sequences are SEHNR and FQNEAQ (reference sequence). The DNA for the CDR3 is TGTGCCAGCAGCCTACTCGGGACAGATGCTAACTATGGCTACACCTTC. Amino acids: CASSLLGTDANYGYTF.

The chain uses TRBV30 and TRBJ1-2; 7 bases line up with TRBD1. Germline CDR1 reads GTSNPN; CDR2 reads SVGIG (reference sequence). V was clipped by 2 bases and J by 5 bases; unmatched bases: 14. CDR3 length equals 16 residues. CDR3 sequence: CAWSQGESARGYGYTF. CDR3 DNA: TGTGCCTGGAGTCAGGGGGAGAGTGCCCGAGGGTATGGCTACACCTTC.

This clone occurred once. The chain uses TRBV6-5 and TRBJ2-2; perhaps TRBD1 as D (6 bases). The V gene lost 5 bases and the J gene lost 2 bases, with 9 bases spanning the gap. Germline V gene lookup returns CDR1 MNHEY and CDR2 SVGAGI. The CDR3 sequence is 14 residues long. CDR3 sequence: CASSPGQNTGELFF. The CDR3 DNA is TGTGCCAGCAGTCCGGGACAAAACACCGGGGAGCTGTTTTTT.

The chain uses TRBV9 and TRBJ1-3; no clear D. Trimming removed 4 bases from V and 4 bases from J, with 15 bases in between. The CDR3 spans 15 residues. CDR1 and CDR2 from the germline V gene are SGDLS and YYNGEE. CDR3 nucleotides: TGTGCCAGCAGCCCCCGAGGCAGCTCAGGAAACACCATATATTTT. This gives the protein CASSPRGSSGNTIYF.

The chain recombines TRBV5-5 with TRBJ2-7, with D perhaps matching TRBD1 (5 bases). Germline V CDR1 and CDR2: SGHKS, YYEKEE (reference sequence). The CDR3 has 15 amino acids. Trimming stripped 2 bases from V and 4 bases from J, with 16 bases between. This chain's CDR3 is CASSFGQGTRYEQYF. CDR3 sequence (DNA): TGTGCCAGCAGCTTCGGGCAGGGTACTCGTTACGAGCAGTACTTC.

In its sample, this clone was seen a few times. The genes are TRBV27 and TRBJ2-3; D perhaps matches TRBD1 (5 bases). Germline CDR1 is MNHEY and CDR2 is SMNVEV (reference sequence). The length of the CDR3 is 14 residues. The germline V and J ends were trimmed by 0 bases and 7 bases, with 11 bases remaining between them. The CDR3 spells CASSLSAGPHTQYF. CDR3 bases: TGTGCCAGCAGTTTATCGGCAGGGCCCCATACGCAGTATTTT.

The chain carries TRBV24-1 and TRBJ1-2; tentatively, D is TRBD1 (5 bases). Germline V CDR1 and CDR2: KGHDR, SFDVKD. This CDR3 comprises 12 residues. Trimming left V 10 bases short and J 7 bases short, with 15 bases between. Here the CDR3 DNA reads TGTGCCACGAGTTATCAGGGAAGTGGCTACACCTTC. It specifies CATSYQGSGYTF.

The genes are TRBV27 and TRBJ1-6; TRBD1 is a possible D gene (5 bases). Germline V gives CDR1 MNHEY, CDR2 SMNVEV (reference sequence). The CDR3 is 14 amino acids. Deletions cut 5 bases from V and 7 bases from J, with 12 bases between. CDR3 DNA sequence: TGTGCCAGCAGTCCCGGGACTGAGAATTCACCCCTCCACTTT. It is translated as CASSPGTENSPLHF.

The chain combines TRBV30 with TRBJ1-1; 9 bases fit TRBD1. The CDR3 extends over 15 amino acids. The V gene's germline CDR1 is GTSNPN and CDR2 SVGIG (reference sequence). J lost 1 base, V lost 2 bases, and 5 bases had no gene match. The DNA for the CDR3 is TGTGCCTGGAGTCCAGGGGACAGGGAGAACACTGAAGCTTTCTTT. Translation: CAWSPGDRENTEAFF.

The chain combines TRBV19 with TRBJ1-5; weak D call: TRBD1 (5 bases). V was clipped by 5 bases and J by 3 bases, with 11 bases between them. The CDR3 consists of 14 residues. Germline V lookup: CDR1 LNHDA, CDR2 SQIVND (reference sequence). DNA of the CDR3: TGTGCCAGTAGTCCCCGGGGCTTCAATCAGCCCCAGCATTTT. It is translated as CASSPRGFNQPQHF. Full variable domain (missing parts from reference TRBV19 and TRBJ1-5): DGGITQSPKYLFRKEGQNVTLSCEQNLNHDAMYWYRQDPGQGLRLIYYSQIVNDFQKGDIAEGYSVSREKKESFPLTVTSAQKNPTAFYLCASSPRGFNQPQHFGDGTRLSIL.

The V call is TRBV6-5, the J call TRBJ2-1, with 9 bases that match TRBD2. This CDR3 spans 13 amino acids. With V trimmed by 6 bases and J by 8 bases, 5 bases remained unmatched. Germline CDR1 and CDR2: MNHEY and SVGAGI. CDR3 sequence: CASRGGGDDEQFF. The CDR3 DNA reads as TGTGCCAGCAGGGGCGGGGGGGACGATGAGCAGTTCTTC.

The V and J genes are TRBV19 and TRBJ2-4; weak D call: TRBD2 (5 bases). There are 16 residues in the CDR3. CDR1 is LNHDA, CDR2 SQIVND, per germline (reference sequence). Trimming shortened V by 1 base and J by 5 bases, and 15 bases separated the two germline ends. The CDR3 loop is CASSIGHRGIENIQYF. The CDR3 region has the DNA TGTGCCAGTAGTATAGGCCACAGAGGGATTGAAAACATTCAGTACTTC.

This chain links TRBV19 with TRBJ2-3; 8 bases are a match to TRBD2. This CDR3 is 14 amino acids long. J lost 5 bases, V lost 7 bases, and 8 bases had no gene match. Germline V CDR1 and CDR2: LNHDA, SQIVND (reference sequence). This chain's CDR3 is CASTGGRSLDTQYF. DNA of the CDR3: TGTGCCAGTACCGGCGGGAGGAGCTTAGATACGCAGTATTTT.

The gene calls are TRBV6-1 and TRBJ1-5; D may be TRBD1 (5 bases). The germline V and J ends were trimmed by 6 bases and 5 bases, with 14 bases remaining between them. This CDR3 is 14 amino acids long. Germline CDR1 reads MNHNS; CDR2 reads SASEGT. The chain's CDR3 is CASRPPGGDQPQHF. CDR3 nucleotides: TGTGCCAGCAGACCCCCCGGGGGTGATCAGCCCCAGCATTTT.

This clone showed up just once. V gene TRBV30 combines with J gene TRBJ1-5; D remains ambiguous. V was pared by 0 bases and J by 3 bases, with 12 bases between. CDR1 is GTSNPN and CDR2 is SVGIG in the germline V gene (reference sequence). CDR3 length: 15 amino acids. This CDR3 is CAWSVFGGTNQPQHF. The CDR3 DNA reads as TGTGCCTGGAGTGTATTCGGCGGTACCAATCAGCCCCAGCATTTT.

This clone came up a few times. The V gene is TRBV7-2, the J gene TRBJ1-2; 7 bases fit TRBD1. Germline loops: CDR1 SGHTA, CDR2 FQGNSA. This CDR3 contains 15 residues. With V trimmed by 4 bases and J by 2 bases, 7 bases remained unmatched. The CDR3 reads CASSSISGQNYGYTF. In DNA, the CDR3 is TGTGCCAGCAGCTCAATATCGGGACAGAACTATGGCTACACCTTC.

There are a few counts of this clone. This chain joins TRBV3-1 (or the pseudogene TRBV3-2) and TRBJ2-5; maybe TRBD1 (6 bases). The CDR3 contains 15 residues. In germline, CDR1 is LGHDT, CDR2 YNNKEL (reference sequence). The germline V and J ends were trimmed by 4 bases and 2 bases, with 14 bases remaining between them. CDR3: CASSRRQATQETQYF. For the CDR3, the DNA is TGTGCCAGCAGCCGACGACAGGCCACACAAGAGACCCAGTACTTC.

J is TRBJ2-1 and V is TRBV12-5; D gene unclear. Looked up from germline, CDR1 is LGHNT and CDR2 is FRNRAP. The CDR3 runs 12 residues. V lost 6 bases, J lost 9 bases, and 12 bases lay in between. CDR3 in amino acids: CASGLERREQFF. The DNA of the CDR3 is TGTGCTAGTGGACTTGAAAGGCGTGAGCAGTTCTTC.

The chain recombines TRBV13 with TRBJ1-2; no definite D call. In germline, CDR1 is PRHDT, CDR2 FYEKMQ (reference sequence). The CDR3 loop spans 12 amino acids. The V end lost 5 bases, the J end lost 7 bases, and 11 bases lay between the germline ends. This CDR3 is CASSRSVRGYTF. The DNA of the CDR3 is TGTGCCAGCAGCAGAAGCGTCCGTGGCTACACCTTC.

The chain couples TRBV3-1 (or the pseudogene TRBV3-2) to TRBJ1-2, with 7 bases matching TRBD1. V shed 5 bases and J 2 bases; nucleotides not matched to a gene: 2. CDR3 length: 13 amino acids. Germline CDR1 reads LGHDT; CDR2 reads YNNKEL (reference sequence). Written as DNA, the CDR3 is TGTGCCAGCAGCGCACAGGGGAACTATGGCTACACCTTC. It specifies CASSAQGNYGYTF.

The chain carries TRBV29-1 and TRBJ2-1; no clear D. The length of the CDR3 is 10 residues. The germline V gene encodes CDR1 SQVTM and CDR2 ANQGSEA. Trimming pared 6 bases from V and 9 bases from J, leaving 9 bases between. The CDR3 here is CSVERFEQFF. For the CDR3, the DNA is TGCAGCGTGGAGCGATTTGAGCAGTTCTTC.

V usage is TRBV28 and J usage is TRBJ2-5; 8 bases map to TRBD1. The V gene end was trimmed by 6 bases and the J gene end by 13 bases; junction bases not matched to a gene: 10. Germline CDR1 and CDR2: MDHEN and SYDVKM. The CDR3 has 12 residues. The CDR3 sequence is CASRDRTGTGYF. The CDR3 DNA is TGTGCCAGCAGGGACCGCACCGGGACAGGGTACTTC.

The CDR3, as DNA: TGCGCCAGCAGCCAAGACACGGACAACTACGAGCAGTACTTC. Protein sequence: CASSQDTDNYEQYF. The chain carries TRBV4-3 and TRBJ2-7, with D tentatively TRBD1 (5 bases). Germline V gives CDR1 LGHNA, CDR2 YSLEER. Trimming took 0 bases from V and 3 from J, leaving 9 bases between them. CDR3 length: 14 amino acids.

This chain links TRBV6-2 or TRBV6-3 with TRBJ2-1; unclear D gene. In germline, CDR1 is MNHEY, CDR2 SVGEGT. The CDR3 is 14 amino acids. Trimming took off 0 bases at V and 6 bases at J, with 9 bases between the two ends. The CDR3 DNA sequence: TGTGCCAGCAGTTACTCGTCAGTACCCAATGAGCAGTTCTTC. Its translation: CASSYSSVPNEQFF.

The chain joins TRBV18 to TRBJ1-3; D unresolved. V lost 5 bases and J lost 4, with 15 bases in between. The length of the CDR3 is 15 residues. In germline, CDR1 is KGHSH, CDR2 LQKENI. The DNA for the CDR3 is TGTGCCAGCTCATCCACACGGGGTTCAGGAAACACCATATATTTT. Translated, it gives CASSSTRGSGNTIYF.

The CDR3 sequence is CASSFRGRDTDTQYF. The CDR3 nucleotides read TGTGCCAGCAGCTTCAGAGGCAGGGACACAGATACGCAGTATTTT. The chain combines TRBV7-9 with TRBJ2-3; tentative D call: TRBD1 (5 bases). Deletions cut 3 bases from V and 2 bases from J, with 12 bases between. This CDR3 is 15 amino acids long. Germline V gene data show CDR1 as SEHNR and CDR2 as FQNEAQ (reference sequence).

V usage is TRBV6-1 and J usage is TRBJ2-7, with TRBD2 matching over 14 bases. The ends lost 3 bases at V and 2 bases at J; junction bases unmatched: 0. CDR1 is MNHNS, CDR2 SASEGT, per germline. The CDR3 consists of 15 residues. CDR3 residues: CASSETSGGAYEQYF. In DNA form, the CDR3 reads TGTGCCAGCAGTGAGACTAGCGGGGGGGCCTACGAGCAGTACTTC.

This chain links TRBV3-1 (or the pseudogene TRBV3-2) with TRBJ1-4; 9 bases match TRBD1. J was trimmed by 4 bases and V by 4 bases; bases with no gene match: 7. This CDR3 is built from 16 residues. Germline loops: CDR1 LGHDT, CDR2 YNNKEL (reference sequence). CDR3 region: CASSRGTGLLNEKLFF. The CDR3 DNA reads as TGTGCCAGCAGCCGAGGGACAGGGCTCCTTAATGAAAAACTGTTTTTT.